This T cell receptor (beta chain) was captured by sequencing in a study of monozygotic twins with inflammatory bowel disease. Study results and caveats: Whereas healthy co-twins had higher TCRbeta diversity (inverse Simpson), IBD patients had lower diversity.

TCRalpha along with TCRbeta cDNA was subjected to two nested PCRs lasting roughly 17 and 9 cycles. TCRdb reanalyzed the 5' RACE reads and collapses them to one entry per CDR3 protein, without DNA. The sample shows approximately 120,000 distinct CDR3 sequences, and about an eighth sits with its ten largest clones. With no T cell sorting beforehand, total RNA was isolated from whole blood. The CDR3 consists of 15 residues. The germline CDR1 and CDR2 sequences are SGHRS and YFSETQ. A note on this clonotype: The antigen remains unidentified.

The sample comprised blood. J is TRBJ2-3 and V is TRBV5-1; TCRdb indicates TRBD2, and absent DNA this call remains unverified. This sequence originates from a human donor with ulcerative colitis or Crohn's disease, or a healthy co-twin of an affected twin (not recorded which). The CDR3 loop reads CASSSGTSGGAGQYF.